This T cell receptor (beta chain) was found in a study of cytomegalovirus exposure and HLA in healthy donors. Study in general: About 179 million T cells yielded around 120 million unique TCR beta sequences in earlier analysis.

J lost 0 bases, V lost 5 bases, and 4 bases had no gene match. In germline, CDR1 is SEHNR, CDR2 FQNEAQ (reference sequence). There are 14 residues in the CDR3. This clone was detected once. The antigen is not known. PCR employed 60 Vbeta and 13 Jbeta primers. Sequencing used immunoSEQ multiplex PCR; TCRdb keeps in-frame clones, though not all of them. The table shows 150,000 to 200,000 clones, with around 75% occurring only once. Study-wide findings and caveats: A link between a missense DCLRE1C variant and TCR beta V- and J-gene trimming emerged from a later analysis. Segments of the TCR beta V type were, in most cases, productive about 90% or about 30% of the time in an earlier analysis.

The sample consisted of PBMCs. The V and J genes are TRBV7-9 and TRBJ2-7; 7 nucleotides match TRBD1. The receptor was isolated from a male donor in good health and CMV-seropositive. CDR3 in amino acids: CASSPQGFSYEQYF. CDR3 bases: TGTGCCAGCAGCCCACAGGGGTTCTCCTACGAGCAGTACTTC.